The next 23 T cell receptor beta chains were all read from a single sample in a study of human T cells and chemical hapten exposure. Each CDR3 protein is one row after TCRdb ran MiXCR on the RACE reads. The sample gives approximately 90,000 distinct CDR3 sequences, about 28% of which show up once; about 9.4% is in the top ten. The time point was: patch test 3, about 24 weeks after DPC sensitization. Specified treatment: therapeutic diphenylcyclopropenone sensitization with weekly scalp DPC. The source was whole blood, collected in connection with sensitization to the hapten diphenylcyclopropenone (DPC). These receptors came from a man in his forties with alopecia areata. Some clones in this sample may be carry-over from other donors' samples.

The chain couples TRBV5-1 to TRBJ1-6, with 10 bases aligning to TRBD1. Germline V gene sequence: CDR1 SGHRS, CDR2 YFSETQ. This CDR3 has 16 residues. V dropped 3 bases and J dropped 9; count of bases not matched to a gene: 9. The CDR3 here is CASSYNGQGDASPLHF. The CDR3, as DNA: TGCGCCAGCAGCTACAACGGACAGGGGGACGCTTCACCCCTCCACTTT.

This rearrangement joins TRBV6-2 or TRBV6-3 to TRBJ1-4; D is ambiguous. Trimming stripped 5 bases from V and 4 bases from J, with 8 bases between. The CDR3 totals 13 residues. The germline CDR1 and CDR2 sequences are MNHEY and SVGEGT. Here the CDR3 DNA reads TGTGCCAGCAGTCAACCCCGTAATGAAAAACTGTTTTTT. Protein sequence: CASSQPRNEKLFF.

V is TRBV20-1 and J is TRBJ1-1; D gene ambiguous. The CDR3 totals 13 residues. The V gene's germline CDR1 is DFQATT and CDR2 SNEGSKA (reference sequence). With 0 bases removed from V and 4 bases from J, the gap between germline ends came to 9 bases. DNA of the CDR3: TGCAGTGCTAGAGATCCGGTAGGCACTGAAGCTTTCTTT. This translates into CSARDPVGTEAFF.

The chain has TRBV2 and TRBJ1-1; 8 bases map to TRBD1. V trimming: 2 bases; J trimming: 5 bases; junction bases outside the gene matches: 4. This CDR3 is built from 14 residues. The germline gives CDR1 SNHLY, CDR2 FYNNEI. CDR3 coding DNA: TGTGCCAGCAGTGAACGGACAGGGCGGACTGAAGCTTTCTTT. Protein product: CASSERTGRTEAFF.

This clonotype has only a few counts. DNA of the CDR3: TGCGCCAGCAGCTTGTTAAGGACAAAAGAGACCCAGTACTTC. The encoded protein is CASSLLRTKETQYF. The V and J genes are TRBV5-1 and TRBJ2-5; weak D call: TRBD1 (5 bases). V was shortened by 1 base and J by 3 bases, with 10 bases between the two germline ends. CDR3 length: 14 residues. Looked up from germline, CDR1 is SGHRS and CDR2 is YFSETQ. Full variable domain (missing parts from reference TRBV5-1 and TRBJ2-5): KAGVTQTPRYLIKTRGQQVTLSCSPISGHRSVSWYQQTPGQGLQFLFEYFSETQRNKGNFPGRFSGRQFSNSRSEMNVSTLELGDSALYLCASSLLRTKETQYFGPGTRLLVL.

V is TRBV20-1 and J is TRBJ2-4; D is possibly TRBD1 (5 bases). The V and J ends lost 6 bases and 8 bases respectively, with 11 bases between them. The CDR3 is 11 residues long. The germline CDR1 and CDR2 sequences are DFQATT and SNEGSKA (reference sequence). DNA for the CDR3: TGCAGTGCAAACCCCAGGGACATTCAGTACTTC. This gives the protein CSANPRDIQYF.

The chain joins TRBV20-1 to TRBJ1-1; D possibly corresponds to TRBD1 (5 bases). Per the germline V gene, CDR1 is DFQATT and CDR2 is SNEGSKA (reference sequence). Trimming removed 2 bases from V and 5 bases from J, with 24 bases in between. The CDR3 extends over 17 amino acids. CDR3 sequence: CSARPTRGTASRTEAFF. In DNA, the CDR3 is TGCAGTGCTAGACCTACCCGCGGGACGGCGTCGCGAACTGAAGCTTTCTTT.

The chain links TRBV9 to TRBJ2-4; perhaps TRBD1 as D (5 bases). This CDR3 is 17 amino acids long. Germline V gene data show CDR1 as SGDLS and CDR2 as YYNGEE. The ends were cut back, 0 bases at V and 0 bases at J, with 13 bases in the middle. The CDR3: CASSVDPQGLAKNIQYF. The CDR3 DNA reads TGTGCCAGCAGCGTAGACCCGCAGGGTTTAGCCAAAAACATTCAGTACTTC.

The CDR3 loop reads CASFNPGPPWTGELFF. For the CDR3, the DNA is TGTGCCAGCTTTAATCCGGGGCCCCCGTGGACCGGGGAGCTGTTTTTT. The V gene is TRBV28, the J gene TRBJ2-2; D is perhaps TRBD1 or TRBD2 (5 bases each). CDR1 is MDHEN and CDR2 is SYDVKM in the germline V gene. V shed 8 bases and J shed 5 bases, with 21 bases lying between them. There are 16 residues in the CDR3.

This clonotype was seen more than once but under ten times. The chain couples TRBV7-6 to TRBJ2-7, with TRBD2 identical over 10 bases. CDR3 length equals 14 residues. After removal of 5 bases from V and 3 bases from J, the junction contained 4 bases not matched to a gene. Looked up from germline, CDR1 is SGHVS and CDR2 is FNYEAQ. The CDR3 DNA reads as TGTGCCAGCAGCCATCTAGCGGGAGACTACGAGCAGTACTTC. Its translation is CASSHLAGDYEQYF.

This clonotype was observed a few times. The chain combines TRBV7-2 with TRBJ1-6; 8 bases are a match to TRBD1. Looked up from germline, CDR1 is SGHTA and CDR2 is FQGNSA. V was pared by 4 bases and J by 10 bases, with 6 bases of the junction left unmatched. The CDR3 loop spans 14 amino acids. The CDR3 sequence: CASSSDRGWSPLHF. The CDR3 DNA is TGTGCCAGCAGCTCCGACAGGGGATGGTCACCCCTCCACTTT.

The rearrangement joins TRBV5-1 to TRBJ1-4; no definite D call. The germline V gene encodes CDR1 SGHRS and CDR2 YFSETQ. CDR3 length equals 19 residues. The V end lost 3 bases, the J end lost 8 bases, and 29 bases lay between the germline ends. In DNA form, the CDR3 reads TGCGCCAGCAGCTCTGACGGAGAACGCGGCTTTAATAGGATGGAAAAACTGTTTTTT. Amino acid sequence: CASSSDGERGFNRMEKLFF.

The rearrangement links TRBV2 to TRBJ1-5; D ambiguous. Germline V gene data show CDR1 as SNHLY and CDR2 as FYNNEI. Trimming took off 6 bases at V and 2 bases at J, with 5 bases between the two ends. The CDR3 is 12 residues long. This CDR3 is CASRGGNQPQHF. CDR3 coding DNA: TGTGCCAGCAGGGGAGGCAATCAGCCCCAGCATTTT.

The gene calls are TRBV20-1 and TRBJ1-6; possible D gene TRBD1, 5 bases. The CDR3 contains 14 residues. The germline CDR1 and CDR2 sequences are DFQATT and SNEGSKA (reference sequence). V was shortened by 0 bases and J by 5 bases, with 8 bases between the two germline ends. CDR3 in amino acids: CSARDGGDNSPLHF. CDR3 DNA: TGCAGTGCTAGAGATGGAGGGGATAATTCACCCCTCCACTTT.

This clonotype was detected only a few times. The chain carries TRBV9 and TRBJ2-7; D is possibly TRBD2 (6 bases). The length of the CDR3 is 16 residues. V was cut by 4 bases and J by 0 bases, with 17 bases left in between. Germline CDR1 is SGDLS and CDR2 is YYNGEE. CDR3 in DNA: TGTGCCAGCAGCCCCATGGGGGAGGTGTTCTCCTACGAGCAGTACTTC. The encoded protein is CASSPMGEVFSYEQYF. Full variable domain (missing parts from reference TRBV9 and TRBJ2-7): DSGVTQTPKHLITATGQRVTLRCSPRSGDLSVYWYQQSLDQGLQFLIQYYNGEERAKGNILERFSAQQFPDLHSELNLSSLELGDSALYFCASSPMGEVFSYEQYFGPGTRLTVT.

This clonotype was observed a handful of times. The chain has TRBV7-2 and TRBJ1-6; no firm D call. The V end was cut by 5 bases, the J end by 12 bases, with 11 bases between. CDR1 and CDR2 (germline): SGHTA, FQGNSA. The CDR3 loop spans 12 amino acids. CDR3 loop: CASSILTRPLHF. CDR3 nucleotide sequence: TGTGCCAGCAGCATTCTCACGCGACCCCTCCACTTT. Drawing the rest from reference TRBV7-2 and TRBJ1-6, the complete variable domain is GAGVSQSPSNKVTEKGKDVELRCDPISGHTALYWYRQSLGQGLEFLIYFQGNSAPDKSGLPSDRFSAERTGGSVSTLTIQRTQQEDSAVYLCASSILTRPLHFGNGTRLTVT.

There are a few counts of this clonotype. The chain is built from TRBV20-1 and TRBJ1-5, with D maybe TRBD1 (5 bases). Trimming removed 6 bases at V and 2 bases at J, with 14 bases between. The CDR3 has 14 amino acids. From germline, CDR1 is DFQATT and CDR2 SNEGSKA (reference sequence). CDR3 residues: CSATNVGGNQPQHF. In nucleotides, the CDR3 is TGCAGTGCCACAAACGTAGGGGGCAATCAGCCCCAGCATTTT.

This clonotype appeared many times. This chain links TRBV4-1 with TRBJ1-6; unclear D gene. The V end was cut by 2 bases, the J end by 7 bases, with 6 bases between. CDR3 length equals 13 residues. Germline CDR1 MGHRA, CDR2 YSYEKL. The CDR3: CASSQLPNSPLHF. CDR3 sequence (DNA): TGCGCCAGCAGCCAACTTCCCAATTCACCCCTCCACTTT.

This clonotype turned up a few times. The V gene is TRBV6-1, the J gene TRBJ1-1; D is possibly TRBD1 (5 bases). The germline V gene encodes CDR1 MNHNS and CDR2 SASEGT. V shed 6 bases and J shed 6 bases, with 14 bases lying between them. CDR3 size: 13 residues. The CDR3 protein is CASSQIQGPEAFF. For the CDR3, the DNA is TGTGCCAGCAGCCAGATTCAGGGCCCTGAAGCTTTCTTT.

This clonotype was counted only a few times. V is TRBV10-2 and J is TRBJ1-1; TRBD1 might be the D (6 bases). CDR3 size: 16 residues. Trimming removed 4 bases from V and 4 bases from J, with 19 bases in between. Germline V gene sequence: CDR1 WSHSY, CDR2 SAAADI. CDR3 residues: CASSGGGRGTGTEAFF. CDR3 nucleotides: TGCGCCAGCAGTGGGGGGGGCAGGGGCACCGGCACTGAAGCTTTCTTT.

V is TRBV11-2 and J is TRBJ1-1, with unresolved D. V was clipped by 0 bases and J by 5 bases, with 10 bases between them. This CDR3 has 14 residues. Looked up from germline, CDR1 is SGHAT and CDR2 is FQNNGV. The CDR3 coding sequence is TGTGCCAGCAGCTTAGAGGGGAGCGGAACTGAAGCTTTCTTT. This encodes CASSLEGSGTEAFF.

The V and J genes are TRBV29-1 and TRBJ1-1; D gene unclear. Germline CDR1 and CDR2: SQVTM and ANQGSEA. This CDR3 is 10 amino acids long. With 6 bases removed from V and 13 bases from J, the gap between germline ends came to 15 bases. The CDR3 sequence: CSVAGEKRFF. Written as DNA, the CDR3 is TGCAGCGTGGCCGGGGAGAAGCGTTTCTTT.

This clonotype was recorded a few times. The chain is built from TRBV2 and TRBJ2-5, with 13 bases that match TRBD2. CDR1 is SNHLY, CDR2 FYNNEI, per germline. With 9 bases clipped from V and 5 bases from J, the junction kept 18 bases outside the gene matches. This CDR3 has 18 residues. The CDR3 DNA reads TGTGCCAGGACTAGCGGGAGGATTGGGAGGACCCCACGGGAGACCCAGTACTTC. Translated: CARTSGRIGRTPRETQYF.